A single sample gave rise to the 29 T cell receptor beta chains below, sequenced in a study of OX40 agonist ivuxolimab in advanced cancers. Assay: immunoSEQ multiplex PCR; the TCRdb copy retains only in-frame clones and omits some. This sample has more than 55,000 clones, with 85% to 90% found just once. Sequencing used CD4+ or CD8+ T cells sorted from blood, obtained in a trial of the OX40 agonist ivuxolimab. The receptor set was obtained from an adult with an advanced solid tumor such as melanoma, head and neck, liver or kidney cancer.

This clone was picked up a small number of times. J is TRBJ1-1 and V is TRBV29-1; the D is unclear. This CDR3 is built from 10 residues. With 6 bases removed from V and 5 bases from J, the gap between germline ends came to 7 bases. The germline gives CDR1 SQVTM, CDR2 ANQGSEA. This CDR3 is CSVRETEAFF. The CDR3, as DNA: TGCAGCGTCCGGGAGACTGAAGCTTTCTTT.

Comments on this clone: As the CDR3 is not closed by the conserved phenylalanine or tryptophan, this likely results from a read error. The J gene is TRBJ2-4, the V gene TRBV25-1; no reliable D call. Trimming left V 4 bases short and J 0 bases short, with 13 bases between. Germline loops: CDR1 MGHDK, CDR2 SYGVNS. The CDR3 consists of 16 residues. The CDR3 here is CASSGTELLAKNIQYL. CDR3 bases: TGTGCCAGCAGTGGTACAGAACTTTTAGCCAAAAACATTCAGTACCTC.

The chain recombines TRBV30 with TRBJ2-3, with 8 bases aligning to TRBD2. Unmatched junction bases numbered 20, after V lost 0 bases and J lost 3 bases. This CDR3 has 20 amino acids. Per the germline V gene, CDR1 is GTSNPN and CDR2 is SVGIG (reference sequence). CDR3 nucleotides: TGTGCCTGGAGTGTAGAGGTCTCGTGGACTAGCCTCCAAGCAACAGATACGCAGTATTTT. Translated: CAWSVEVSWTSLQATDTQYF.

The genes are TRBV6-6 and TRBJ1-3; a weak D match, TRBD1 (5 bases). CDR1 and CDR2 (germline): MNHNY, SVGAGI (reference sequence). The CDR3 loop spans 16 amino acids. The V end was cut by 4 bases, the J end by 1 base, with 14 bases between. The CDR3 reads CASSFSGTPSGNTIYF. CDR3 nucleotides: TGTGCCAGCAGTTTTAGCGGGACGCCATCTGGAAACACCATATATTTT.

CDR3 sequence reads: CASSPSGGSGYTF. The CDR3, as DNA: TGTGCCAGCAGCCCCTCGGGGGGCAGTGGCTACACCTTC. The chain recombines TRBV7-8 with TRBJ1-2; a possible D gene is TRBD1 (6 bases). The germline CDR1 and CDR2 sequences are SGHVS and FQNEAQ. The CDR3 is made up of 13 amino acids. V was trimmed by 5 bases and J by 7 bases, leaving 14 bases between them.

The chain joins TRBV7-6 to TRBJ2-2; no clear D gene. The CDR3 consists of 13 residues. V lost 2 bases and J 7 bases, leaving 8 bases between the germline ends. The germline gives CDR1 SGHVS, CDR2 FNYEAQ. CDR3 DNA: TGTGCCAGCAGCTTATGGTCGGGCGGGGAGCTGTTTTTT. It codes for CASSLWSGGELFF.

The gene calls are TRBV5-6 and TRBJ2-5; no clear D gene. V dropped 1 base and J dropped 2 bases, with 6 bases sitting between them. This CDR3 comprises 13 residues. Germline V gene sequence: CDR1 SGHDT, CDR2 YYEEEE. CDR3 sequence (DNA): TGTGCCAGCAGCTTGTTAGGGCAAGAGACCCAGTACTTC. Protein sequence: CASSLLGQETQYF.

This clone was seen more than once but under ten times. The CDR3 sequence is CSGGGQIDEQFF. The CDR3 nucleotides are TGCAGCGGGGGGGGACAGATAGATGAGCAGTTCTTC. The chain couples TRBV29-1 to TRBJ2-1; D tentatively fits TRBD1 or TRBD2 (7 bases each). V lost 7 bases and J 8 bases, leaving 15 bases between the germline ends. Germline values: CDR1 SQVTM, CDR2 ANQGSEA. This CDR3 has 12 residues.

DNA for the CDR3: TGCGCCAACGACAGACTAGCGGGGGGCCGTACAGATACGCAGTATTTT. Protein: CANDRLAGGRTDTQYF. This chain links TRBV10-1 with TRBJ2-3; 13 bases align to TRBD2. There are 16 residues in the CDR3. J gave up 3 bases and V 10 bases, and 10 bases lay outside the gene matches. Looked up from germline, CDR1 is WNHNN and CDR2 is SYGVQD (reference sequence).

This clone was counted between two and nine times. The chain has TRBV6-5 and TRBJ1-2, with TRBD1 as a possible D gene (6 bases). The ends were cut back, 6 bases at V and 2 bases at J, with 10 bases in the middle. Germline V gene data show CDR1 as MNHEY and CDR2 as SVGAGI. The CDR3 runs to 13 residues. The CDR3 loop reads CASRMDRNYGYTF. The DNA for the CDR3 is TGTGCCAGCAGAATGGACAGAAACTATGGCTACACCTTC.

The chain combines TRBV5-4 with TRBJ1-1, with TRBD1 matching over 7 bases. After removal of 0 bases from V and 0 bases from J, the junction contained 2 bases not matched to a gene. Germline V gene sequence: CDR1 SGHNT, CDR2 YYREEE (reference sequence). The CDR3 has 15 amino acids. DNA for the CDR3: TGTGCCAGCAGCTTGGCCAGGGGGATGAACACTGAAGCTTTCTTT. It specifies CASSLARGMNTEAFF.

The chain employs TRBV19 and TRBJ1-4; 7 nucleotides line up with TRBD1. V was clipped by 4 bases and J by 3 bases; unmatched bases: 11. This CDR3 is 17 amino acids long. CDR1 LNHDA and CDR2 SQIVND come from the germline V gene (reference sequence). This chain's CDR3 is CASSTQTRGRANEKLFF. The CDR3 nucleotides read TGTGCCAGTAGTACCCAGACGAGGGGGCGGGCTAATGAAAAACTGTTTTTT.

CDR3 sequence reads: CAWSVRGREVYTF. The CDR3 nucleotides read TGTGCCTGGAGTGTACGGGGCCGGGAGGTCTACACCTTC. The genes are TRBV30 and TRBJ1-2; D is perhaps TRBD1 (5 bases). Between the trimmed V and J ends, which lost 0 bases and 10 bases, there was a span of 15 bases. This CDR3 is 13 amino acids long. CDR1 and CDR2 (germline): GTSNPN, SVGIG (reference sequence).

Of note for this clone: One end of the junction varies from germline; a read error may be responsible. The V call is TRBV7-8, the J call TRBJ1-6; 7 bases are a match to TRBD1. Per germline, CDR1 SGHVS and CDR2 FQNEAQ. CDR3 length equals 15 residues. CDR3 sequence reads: CASTLQGMIGSPLHF. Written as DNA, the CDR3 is TGTGCCAGCACCTTACAGGGGATGATCGGTTCACCCCTCCACTTT.

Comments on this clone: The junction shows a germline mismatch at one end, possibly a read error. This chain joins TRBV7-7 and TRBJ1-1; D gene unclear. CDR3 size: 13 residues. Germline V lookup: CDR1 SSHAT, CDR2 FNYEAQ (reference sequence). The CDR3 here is CASSLAPNTEAFF. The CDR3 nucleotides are TGTGCTAGCAGCTTAGCCCCTAACACTGAAGCTTTCTTT.

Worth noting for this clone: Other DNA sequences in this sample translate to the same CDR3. Written as DNA, the CDR3 is TGTGCCAGCAGCTTAGTACTAGCCGCTAACACCGGGGAGCTGTTTTTT. Protein sequence: CASSLVLAANTGELFF. V gene TRBV7-2 combines with J gene TRBJ2-2, with a weak D call TRBD2 (6 bases). Per the germline V gene, CDR1 is SGHTA and CDR2 is FQGNSA. The CDR3 runs 16 residues. V lost 1 base and J 2 bases, leaving 11 bases between the germline ends. The full variable domain, its missing parts supplied by reference TRBV7-2 and TRBJ2-2, is GAGVSQSPSNKVTEKGKDVELRCDPISGHTALYWYRQSLGQGLEFLIYFQGNSAPDKSGLPSDRFSAERTGGSVSTLTIQRTQQEDSAVYLCASSLVLAANTGELFFGEGSRLTVL.

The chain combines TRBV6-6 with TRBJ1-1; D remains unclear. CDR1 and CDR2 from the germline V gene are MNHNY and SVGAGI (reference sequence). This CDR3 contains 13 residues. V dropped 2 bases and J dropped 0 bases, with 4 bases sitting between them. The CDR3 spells CASSYEMNTEAFF. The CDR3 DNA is TGTGCCAGCAGTTACGAGATGAACACTGAAGCTTTCTTT.

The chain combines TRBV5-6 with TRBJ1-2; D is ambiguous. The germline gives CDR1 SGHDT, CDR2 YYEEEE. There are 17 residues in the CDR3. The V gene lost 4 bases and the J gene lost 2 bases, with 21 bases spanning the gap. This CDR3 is CASSPDLGQIANYGYTF. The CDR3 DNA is TGTGCCAGCAGCCCCGACCTCGGGCAGATCGCCAACTATGGCTACACCTTC.

CDR3 sequence: CASTGTGELFF. CDR3 sequence (DNA): TGTGCCAGCACTGGCACGGGGGAGCTGTTTTTT. The chain joins TRBV6-1 to TRBJ2-2; no definite D call. CDR1 is MNHNS and CDR2 is SASEGT in the germline V gene. V shed 7 bases and J shed 8 bases, with 8 bases lying between them. The CDR3 has 11 amino acids.

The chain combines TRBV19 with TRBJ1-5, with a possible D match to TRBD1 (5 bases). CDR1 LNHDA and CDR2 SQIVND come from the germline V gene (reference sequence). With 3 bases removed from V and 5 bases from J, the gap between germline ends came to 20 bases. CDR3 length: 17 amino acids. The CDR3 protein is CASSISLGDLPYQPQHF. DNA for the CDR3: TGTGCCAGTAGTATCTCATTAGGGGACTTACCTTATCAGCCCCAGCATTTT.

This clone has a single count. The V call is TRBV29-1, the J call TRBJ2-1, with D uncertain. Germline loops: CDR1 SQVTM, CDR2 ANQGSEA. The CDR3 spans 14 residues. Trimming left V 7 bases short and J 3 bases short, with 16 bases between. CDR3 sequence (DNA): TGCAGCGGCGGCCGGGCAGAGTACTACAATGAGCAGTTCTTC. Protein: CSGGRAEYYNEQFF.

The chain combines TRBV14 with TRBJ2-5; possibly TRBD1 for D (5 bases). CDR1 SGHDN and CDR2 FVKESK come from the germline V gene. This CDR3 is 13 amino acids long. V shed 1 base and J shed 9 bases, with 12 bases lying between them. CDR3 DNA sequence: TGTGCCAGCAGCCAAGGGGGCACAGCTGCCCAGTACTTC. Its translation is CASSQGGTAAQYF.

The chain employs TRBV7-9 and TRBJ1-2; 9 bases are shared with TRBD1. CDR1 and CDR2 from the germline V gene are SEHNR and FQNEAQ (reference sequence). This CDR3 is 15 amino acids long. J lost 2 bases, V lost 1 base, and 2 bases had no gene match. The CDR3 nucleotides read TGTGCCAGCAGCTTAGGGACAGGGGCGAACTATGGCTACACCTTC. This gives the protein CASSLGTGANYGYTF.

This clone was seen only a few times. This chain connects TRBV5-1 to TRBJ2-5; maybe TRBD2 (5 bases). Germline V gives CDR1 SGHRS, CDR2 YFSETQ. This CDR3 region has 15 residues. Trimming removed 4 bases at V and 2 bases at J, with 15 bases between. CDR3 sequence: CASSGYSGLQETQYF. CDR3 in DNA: TGCGCCAGCAGCGGGTACAGCGGTCTTCAAGAGACCCAGTACTTC.

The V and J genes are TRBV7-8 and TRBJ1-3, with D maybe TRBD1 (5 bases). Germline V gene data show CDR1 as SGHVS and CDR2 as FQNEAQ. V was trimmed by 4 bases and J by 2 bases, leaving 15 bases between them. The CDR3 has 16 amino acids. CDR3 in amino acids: CASSSSSGRAGNTIYF. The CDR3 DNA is TGTGCCAGCAGCTCGTCATCAGGGAGGGCTGGAAACACCATATATTTT.

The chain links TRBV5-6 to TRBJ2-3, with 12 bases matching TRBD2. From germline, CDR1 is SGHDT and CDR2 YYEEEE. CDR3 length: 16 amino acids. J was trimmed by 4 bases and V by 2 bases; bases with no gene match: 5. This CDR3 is CASSFLTSGSADTQYF. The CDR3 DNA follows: TGTGCCAGCAGCTTTCTGACTAGCGGGAGCGCAGATACGCAGTATTTT.

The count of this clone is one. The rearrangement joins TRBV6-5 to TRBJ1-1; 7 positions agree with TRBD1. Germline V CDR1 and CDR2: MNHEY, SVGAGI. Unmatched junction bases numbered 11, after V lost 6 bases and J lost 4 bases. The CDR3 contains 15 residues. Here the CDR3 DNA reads TGTGCCAGCAGACTCCGGGACAGCAGAGGCACTGAAGCTTTCTTT. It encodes CASRLRDSRGTEAFF.

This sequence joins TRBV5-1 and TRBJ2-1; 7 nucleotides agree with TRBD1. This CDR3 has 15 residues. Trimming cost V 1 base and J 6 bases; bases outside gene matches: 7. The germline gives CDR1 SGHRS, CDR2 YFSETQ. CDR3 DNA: TGCGCCAGCAGCTTGTTACAGGGGCCGGTCAATGAGCAGTTCTTC. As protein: CASSLLQGPVNEQFF.

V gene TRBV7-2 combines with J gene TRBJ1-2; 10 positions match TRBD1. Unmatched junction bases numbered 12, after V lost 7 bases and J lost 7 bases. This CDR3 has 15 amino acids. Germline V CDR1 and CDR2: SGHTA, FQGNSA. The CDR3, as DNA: TGTGCCAGCAAACGACCGGGACAGGGGTTCTTTGGCTACACCTTC. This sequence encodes CASKRPGQGFFGYTF.